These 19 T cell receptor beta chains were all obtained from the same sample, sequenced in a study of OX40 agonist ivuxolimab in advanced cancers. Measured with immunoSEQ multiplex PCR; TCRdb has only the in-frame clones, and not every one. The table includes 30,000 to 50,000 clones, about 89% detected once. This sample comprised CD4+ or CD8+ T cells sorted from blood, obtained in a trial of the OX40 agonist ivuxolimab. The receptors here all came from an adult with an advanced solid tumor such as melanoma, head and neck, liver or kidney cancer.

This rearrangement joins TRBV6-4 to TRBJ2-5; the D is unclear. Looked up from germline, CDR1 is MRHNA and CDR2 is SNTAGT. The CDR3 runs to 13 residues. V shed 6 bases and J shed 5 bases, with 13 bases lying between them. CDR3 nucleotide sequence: TGTGCCAGCAGCCGGGCCCCGCGGGAGACCCAGTACTTC. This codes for CASSRAPRETQYF.

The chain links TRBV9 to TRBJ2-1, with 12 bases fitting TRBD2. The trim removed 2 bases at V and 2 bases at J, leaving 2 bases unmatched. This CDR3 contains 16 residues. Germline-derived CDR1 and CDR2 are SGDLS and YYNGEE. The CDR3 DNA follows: TGTGCCAGCAGCGTTCTAGCGGGGGGGACCTACAATGAGCAGTTCTTC. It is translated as CASSVLAGGTYNEQFF.

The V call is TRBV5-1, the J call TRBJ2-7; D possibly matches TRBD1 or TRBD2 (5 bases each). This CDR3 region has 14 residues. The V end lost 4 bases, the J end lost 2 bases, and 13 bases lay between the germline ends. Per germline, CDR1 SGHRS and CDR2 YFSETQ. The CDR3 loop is CASSLRDGTYEQYF. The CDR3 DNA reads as TGCGCCAGCAGCCTAAGGGACGGTACCTACGAGCAGTACTTC.

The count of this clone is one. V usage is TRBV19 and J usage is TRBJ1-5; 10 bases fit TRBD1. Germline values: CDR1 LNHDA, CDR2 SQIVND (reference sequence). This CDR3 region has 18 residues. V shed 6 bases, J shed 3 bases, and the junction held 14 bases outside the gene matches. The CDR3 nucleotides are TGTGCCAGTAGCGTGATTTTACTCGGGACAGGGGTCAATCAGCCCCAGCATTTT. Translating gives CASSVILLGTGVNQPQHF.

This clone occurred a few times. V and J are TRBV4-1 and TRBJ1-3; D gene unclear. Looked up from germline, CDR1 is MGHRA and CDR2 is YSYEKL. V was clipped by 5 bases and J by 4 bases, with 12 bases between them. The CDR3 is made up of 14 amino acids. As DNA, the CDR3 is TGCGCCAGCAGCGGGGTTACCTTCGGAAACACCATATATTTT. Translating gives CASSGVTFGNTIYF.

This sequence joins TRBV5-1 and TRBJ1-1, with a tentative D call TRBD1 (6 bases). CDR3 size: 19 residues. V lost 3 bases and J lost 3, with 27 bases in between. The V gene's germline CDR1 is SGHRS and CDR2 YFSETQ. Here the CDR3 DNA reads TGCGCCAGCAGCTCGTCCGGCGGTGTATCAGGGGCGAGGGACACTGAAGCTTTCTTT. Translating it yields CASSSSGGVSGARDTEAFF.

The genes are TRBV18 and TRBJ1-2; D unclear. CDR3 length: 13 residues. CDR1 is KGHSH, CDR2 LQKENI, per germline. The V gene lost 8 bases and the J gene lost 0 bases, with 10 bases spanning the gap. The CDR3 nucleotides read TGTGCCAGCGCAGATGGGGCTAACTATGGCTACACCTTC. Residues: CASADGANYGYTF. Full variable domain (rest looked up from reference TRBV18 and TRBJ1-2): NAGVMQNPRHLVRRRGQEARLRCSPMKGHSHVYWYRQLPEEGLKFMVYLQKENIIDESGMPKERFSAEFPKEGPSILRIQQVVRGDSAAYFCASADGANYGYTFGSGTRLTVV.

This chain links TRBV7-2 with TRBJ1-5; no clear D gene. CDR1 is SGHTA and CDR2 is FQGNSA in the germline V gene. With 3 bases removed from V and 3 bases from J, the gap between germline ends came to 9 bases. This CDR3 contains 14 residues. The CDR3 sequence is CASSFEAVNQPQHF. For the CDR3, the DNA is TGTGCCAGCAGCTTTGAAGCAGTCAATCAGCCCCAGCATTTT.

CDR3 sequence: CASSKYQETQYF. The CDR3 DNA reads as TGTGCCAGCAGCAAGTACCAAGAGACCCAGTACTTC. V gene TRBV7-8 combines with J gene TRBJ2-5; D ambiguous. V lost 5 bases to trimming and J lost 0 bases, with 4 bases between them. This CDR3 has 12 residues. Germline CDR1 reads SGHVS; CDR2 reads FQNEAQ.

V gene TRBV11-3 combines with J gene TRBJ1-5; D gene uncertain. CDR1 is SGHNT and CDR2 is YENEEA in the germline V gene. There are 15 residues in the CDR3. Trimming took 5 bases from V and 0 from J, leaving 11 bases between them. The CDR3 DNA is TGTGCCAGCAGCAGGAGGGATTTTAGCAATCAGCCCCAGCATTTT. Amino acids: CASSRRDFSNQPQHF.

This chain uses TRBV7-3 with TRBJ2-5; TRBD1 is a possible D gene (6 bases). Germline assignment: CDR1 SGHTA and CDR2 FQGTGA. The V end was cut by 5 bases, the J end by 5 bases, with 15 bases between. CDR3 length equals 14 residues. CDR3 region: CASSPTGQGETQYF. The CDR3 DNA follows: TGTGCCAGCAGCCCCACGGGCCAGGGGGAGACCCAGTACTTC.

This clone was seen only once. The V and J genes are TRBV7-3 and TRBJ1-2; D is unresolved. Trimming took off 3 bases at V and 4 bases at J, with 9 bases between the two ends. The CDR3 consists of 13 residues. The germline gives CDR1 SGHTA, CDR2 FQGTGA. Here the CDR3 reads CASSLGRGYGYTF. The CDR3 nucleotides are TGTGCCAGCAGCTTGGGCAGAGGCTATGGCTACACCTTC.

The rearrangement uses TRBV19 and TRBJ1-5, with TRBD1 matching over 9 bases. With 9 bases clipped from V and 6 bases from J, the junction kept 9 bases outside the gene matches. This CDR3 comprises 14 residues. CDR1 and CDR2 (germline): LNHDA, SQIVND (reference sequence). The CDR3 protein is CASRQGGGVQPQHF. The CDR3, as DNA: TGTGCCAGCAGACAGGGGGGTGGCGTTCAGCCCCAGCATTTT.

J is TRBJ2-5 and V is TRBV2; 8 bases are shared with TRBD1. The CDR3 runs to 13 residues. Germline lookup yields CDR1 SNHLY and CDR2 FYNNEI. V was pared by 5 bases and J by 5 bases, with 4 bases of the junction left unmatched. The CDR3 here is CASSWTGYETQYF. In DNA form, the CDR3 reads TGTGCCAGCAGTTGGACAGGGTATGAGACCCAGTACTTC.

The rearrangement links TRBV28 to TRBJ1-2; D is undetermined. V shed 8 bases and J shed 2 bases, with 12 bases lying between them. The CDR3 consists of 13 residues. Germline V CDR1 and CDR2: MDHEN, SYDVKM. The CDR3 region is CASSRPPNYGYTF. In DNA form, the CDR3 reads TGTGCCAGCTCCAGACCTCCCAACTATGGCTACACCTTC.

CDR3 sequence: CASSQDFLGGTEKLFF. The CDR3 DNA reads TGCGCCAGCAGCCAAGATTTCTTAGGGGGGACGGAAAAACTGTTTTTT. The genes are TRBV4-1 and TRBJ1-4; TRBD1 is a possible D gene (6 bases). V lost 0 bases and J lost 8, with 16 bases in between. The CDR3 has 16 amino acids. Germline lookup yields CDR1 MGHRA and CDR2 YSYEKL.

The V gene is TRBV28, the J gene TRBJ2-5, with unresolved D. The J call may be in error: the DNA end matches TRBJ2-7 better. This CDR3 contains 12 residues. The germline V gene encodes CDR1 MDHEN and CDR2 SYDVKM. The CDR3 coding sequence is TGTGCCAGCAGTGTGGCCTCCTACGAGCAGTACTTC. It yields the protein CASSVASYEQYF.

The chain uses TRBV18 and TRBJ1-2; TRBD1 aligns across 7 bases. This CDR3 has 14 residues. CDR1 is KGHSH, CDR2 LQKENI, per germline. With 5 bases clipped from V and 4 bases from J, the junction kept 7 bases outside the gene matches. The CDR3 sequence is CASSTTGTAYGYTF. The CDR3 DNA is TGTGCCAGCTCAACCACCGGGACAGCCTATGGCTACACCTTC.

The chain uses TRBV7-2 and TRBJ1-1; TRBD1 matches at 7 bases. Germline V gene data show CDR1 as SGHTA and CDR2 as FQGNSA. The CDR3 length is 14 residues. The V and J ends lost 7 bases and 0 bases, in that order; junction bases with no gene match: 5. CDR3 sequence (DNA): TGTGCCAGCACCCCGACAGGGATGAACACTGAAGCTTTCTTT. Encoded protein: CASTPTGMNTEAFF.